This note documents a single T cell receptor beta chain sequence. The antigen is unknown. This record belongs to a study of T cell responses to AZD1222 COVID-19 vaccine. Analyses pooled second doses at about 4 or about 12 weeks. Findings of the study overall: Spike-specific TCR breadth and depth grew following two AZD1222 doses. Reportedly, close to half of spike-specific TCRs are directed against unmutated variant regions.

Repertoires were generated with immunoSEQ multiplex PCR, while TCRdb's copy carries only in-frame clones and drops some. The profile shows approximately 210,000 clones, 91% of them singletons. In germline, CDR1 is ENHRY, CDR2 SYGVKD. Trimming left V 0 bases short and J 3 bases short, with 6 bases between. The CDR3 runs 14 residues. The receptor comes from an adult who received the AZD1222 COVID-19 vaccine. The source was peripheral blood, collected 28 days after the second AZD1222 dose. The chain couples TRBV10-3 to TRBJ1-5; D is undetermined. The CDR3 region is CAISESRDNQPQHF. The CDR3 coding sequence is TGTGCCATCAGTGAGTCGCGAGACAATCAGCCCCAGCATTTT.